Listed here are 17 T cell receptor beta chains from one sample, sequenced in a study of early T cells in non-severe SARS-CoV-2 infection. TCRdb redid the calling of the 5' RACE reads with MiXCR, one entry per CDR3 protein. The repertoire consists of tens of thousands of distinct CDR3 sequences, with approximately 9.7% occurring once and the leading ten covering around 20%. The sequenced material came from whole blood. The receptors shown here come from an adult who was a healthcare worker with PCR-confirmed SARS-CoV-2 infection or an uninfected control (not recorded which).

This clonotype was observed a few times. The chain joins TRBV6-5 to TRBJ2-6; D ambiguous. With 5 bases removed from V and 0 bases from J, the gap between germline ends came to 5 bases. Germline V gene sequence: CDR1 MNHEY, CDR2 SVGAGI. The CDR3 is 14 amino acids. CDR3: CASSRSSGANVLTF. The DNA for the CDR3 is TGTGCCAGCAGTCGGAGCTCTGGGGCCAACGTCCTGACTTTC.

The chain combines TRBV11-2 with TRBJ1-2; 8 nucleotides line up with TRBD1. The ends lost 5 bases at V and 7 bases at J; junction bases unmatched: 6. This CDR3 region has 13 residues. Germline-derived CDR1 and CDR2 are SGHAT and FQNNGV. CDR3 region: CASSTQGAGGYTF. In DNA form, the CDR3 reads TGTGCCAGCAGCACCCAGGGGGCGGGTGGCTACACCTTC.

The table lists this clonotype with many counts. J is TRBJ1-3 and V is TRBV12-3 or TRBV12-4; no reliable D call. The CDR3 sequence is 14 residues long. Trimming cost V 6 bases and J 0 bases, with 9 bases left between them. The CDR3 loop reads CASRSQVSGNTIYF. In nucleotides, the CDR3 is TGTGCCAGCAGGAGCCAGGTCTCTGGAAACACCATATATTTT.

This clonotype has a count of ten or more. The CDR3 sequence: CASSLEGEQFF. CDR3 nucleotides: TGCGCCAGCAGCCTCGAGGGTGAGCAGTTCTTC. This chain connects TRBV5-1 to TRBJ2-1; a weak D match, TRBD2 (5 bases). The CDR3 is made up of 11 amino acids. V was cut by 4 bases and J by 9 bases, with 8 bases left in between. Germline-derived CDR1 and CDR2 are SGHRS and YFSETQ.

This clonotype was counted ten times or more. V is TRBV2 and J is TRBJ2-5; 7 bases agree with TRBD2. CDR1 and CDR2 (germline): SNHLY, FYNNEI. V shed 4 bases, J shed 9 bases, and the junction held 20 bases outside the gene matches. There are 17 residues in the CDR3. CDR3 DNA sequence: TGTGCCAGCAGTGTTGGACCTGGGAGGGTCCCTGAGGTAGCCCAGTACTTC. Its translation: CASSVGPGRVPEVAQYF. The whole variable domain, filled in from reference TRBV2 and TRBJ2-5, reads EPEVTQTPSHQVTQMGQEVILRCVPISNHLYFYWYRQILGQKVEFLVSFYNNEISEKSEIFDDQFSVERPDGSNFTLKIRSTKLEDSAMYFCASSVGPGRVPEVAQYFGPGTRLLVL.

This clonotype has a count of ten or more. This sequence joins TRBV2 and TRBJ2-5; 9 positions match TRBD2. The CDR3 has 16 residues. Germline CDR1 is SNHLY and CDR2 is FYNNEI. Trimming removed 5 bases from V and 2 bases from J; junction bases left unmatched: 9. CDR3 region: CASSPLTSGSQETQYF. The CDR3 region has the DNA TGTGCCAGCAGTCCCCTGACTAGCGGATCTCAAGAGACCCAGTACTTC. The whole variable domain, filled in from reference TRBV2 and TRBJ2-5, reads EPEVTQTPSHQVTQMGQEVILRCVPISNHLYFYWYRQILGQKVEFLVSFYNNEISEKSEIFDDQFSVERPDGSNFTLKIRSTKLEDSAMYFCASSPLTSGSQETQYFGPGTRLLVL.

The chain carries TRBV7-9 and TRBJ1-2; no clear D gene. Germline V gene sequence: CDR1 SEHNR, CDR2 FQNEAQ (reference sequence). The V end was cut by 5 bases, the J end by 5 bases, with 9 bases between. CDR3 length: 12 residues. The CDR3 DNA reads TGTGCCAGCAGCCGCATGGGGTATGGCTACACCTTC. Translated: CASSRMGYGYTF.

This clonotype has more than one count but fewer than ten. The rearrangement uses TRBV7-3 and TRBJ2-3, with a tentative D call TRBD2 (6 bases). Per germline, CDR1 SGHTA and CDR2 FQGTGA. Trimming cost V 4 bases and J 3 bases, with 11 bases left between them. The CDR3 contains 14 residues. The CDR3 spells CASSSLGGTDTQYF. As DNA, the CDR3 is TGTGCCAGCAGCTCGCTTGGGGGGACAGATACGCAGTATTTT.

In this sample, this clonotype turned up many times. The chain combines TRBV25-1 with TRBJ1-1; no clear D. Germline-derived CDR1 and CDR2 are MGHDK and SYGVNS. The CDR3 loop spans 13 amino acids. Trimming shortened V by 2 bases and J by 4 bases, and 8 bases separated the two germline ends. CDR3 residues: CASSERWGTEAFF. CDR3 bases: TGTGCCAGCAGTGAACGGTGGGGCACTGAAGCTTTCTTT.

This clonotype was recorded many times. This chain links TRBV4-1 with TRBJ1-3; D is ambiguous. V lost 4 bases and J lost 0, with 10 bases in between. CDR1 is MGHRA, CDR2 YSYEKL, per germline. The length of the CDR3 is 15 residues. The CDR3 loop is CASSPPTLSGNTIYF. In DNA form, the CDR3 reads TGCGCCAGCAGCCCACCCACACTCTCTGGAAACACCATATATTTT.

This chain joins TRBV5-1 and TRBJ1-1, with unresolved D. CDR1 is SGHRS and CDR2 is YFSETQ in the germline V gene. The CDR3 extends over 15 amino acids. Between the trimmed V and J ends, which lost 0 bases and 5 bases, there was a span of 14 bases. CDR3 sequence: CASSLGTGAGTEAFF. The CDR3 coding sequence is TGCGCCAGCAGCTTGGGAACGGGTGCGGGGACTGAAGCTTTCTTT.

This clonotype was counted at least ten times. The chain is built from TRBV30 and TRBJ2-6; D is unresolved. V was shortened by 4 bases and J by 0 bases, with 4 bases between the two germline ends. From germline, CDR1 is GTSNPN and CDR2 SVGIG (reference sequence). The CDR3 sequence is 13 residues long. CDR3 nucleotides: TGTGCCTGGACCAACTCTGGGGCCAACGTCCTGACTTTC. Translation gives CAWTNSGANVLTF.

The chain employs TRBV29-1 and TRBJ1-1, with a possible D match to TRBD1 (6 bases). The length of the CDR3 is 13 residues. Germline CDR1 and CDR2: SQVTM and ANQGSEA. The ends were cut back, 6 bases at V and 1 base at J, with 12 bases in the middle. The DNA for the CDR3 is TGCAGCGTATCGGGAGGGGGGAACACTGAAGCTTTCTTT. Its protein product is CSVSGGGNTEAFF.

The genes are TRBV5-1 and TRBJ2-1; D tentatively fits TRBD1 or TRBD2 (5 bases each). The CDR3 length is 13 residues. Germline-derived CDR1 and CDR2 are SGHRS and YFSETQ. Trimming removed 4 bases from V and 10 bases from J, with 15 bases in between. Written as DNA, the CDR3 is TGCGCCAGCAGCATTACCCTGAGGGGCGAGCAGTTCTTC. Residues: CASSITLRGEQFF.

The J gene is TRBJ2-2, the V gene TRBV11-2, with TRBD1 matching over 9 bases. After removal of 5 bases from V and 3 bases from J, the junction contained 13 bases not matched to a gene. This CDR3 spans 18 amino acids. Germline CDR1 reads SGHAT; CDR2 reads FQNNGV. CDR3 nucleotides: TGTGCCAGCAGCACCCATAGCCACAGGGGGCCGGACACCGGGGAGCTGTTTTTT. Its protein product is CASSTHSHRGPDTGELFF.

The chain is built from TRBV12-3 or TRBV12-4 and TRBJ1-3; D ambiguous. V lost 8 bases to trimming and J lost 0 bases, with 14 bases between them. This CDR3 contains 15 residues. CDR3 DNA: TGTGCCAGCGGAGATAAGGGAAGCTCTGGAAACACCATATATTTT. This encodes CASGDKGSSGNTIYF.

The V call is TRBV4-2, the J call TRBJ2-7; possibly TRBD1 for D (5 bases). Trimming cost V 1 base and J 0 bases, with 13 bases left between them. This CDR3 is 16 amino acids long. Germline lookup yields CDR1 LGHNA and CDR2 YNFKEQ. Written as DNA, the CDR3 is TGTGCCAGCAGCCAAGCTCAGGGCCACCGCTCCTACGAGCAGTACTTC. Translating it yields CASSQAQGHRSYEQYF.